The clone carrying this T cell receptor (beta chain) was seen many times. These data originate in a study of Graves' ophthalmopathy and Graves' hyperthyroidism. The sequenced template was RNA, covering the TCR beta CDR3 region. Investigators did first-round RT-PCR with HTBI primers, then second-round multiplex PCR. TCRdb analysed the multiplex PCR reads with MiXCR anew, one entry per CDR3 protein. The table has 170,000 or so distinct CDR3 sequences, approximately 40% seen once; the top ten hold 8% to 9%. Out of around 10 ml of fresh peripheral blood, PBMCs were obtained. V was pared by 4 bases and J by 2 bases, with 7 bases of the junction left unmatched. CDR1 and CDR2 (germline): MDHEN, SYDVKM. This CDR3 region has 15 residues.

This sequence originates from a man aged 30 to 45 with Graves' ophthalmopathy. The sequenced material came from peripheral blood. The V call is TRBV28, the J call TRBJ2-7; 8 nucleotides match TRBD2. CDR3 in DNA: TGTGCCAGCAGTTCAATAGCGGGAACAACCTACGAGCAGTACTTC. Translated: CASSSIAGTTYEQYF.